Sequencing of this TCR beta chain was carried out in a study of control samples from healthy donors and cancer patients. The CDR3 extends over 13 amino acids. Trimming cost V 6 bases and J 2 bases, with 8 bases left between them. Data came from immunoSEQ multiplex PCR; TCRdb stores just in-frame clones and leaves some out. This table has 230,000 or so clones, 85% to 95% appearing once. The chain is built from TRBV12-3 or TRBV12-4 and TRBJ1-5; D is uncertain. This clonotype was sampled from a man between 50 and 59 years old in good health. Sequences were obtained from blood. The CDR3 protein is CASSFSGNQPQHF. In nucleotides, the CDR3 is TGTGCCAGCAGCTTTTCGGGCAATCAGCCCCAGCATTTT.